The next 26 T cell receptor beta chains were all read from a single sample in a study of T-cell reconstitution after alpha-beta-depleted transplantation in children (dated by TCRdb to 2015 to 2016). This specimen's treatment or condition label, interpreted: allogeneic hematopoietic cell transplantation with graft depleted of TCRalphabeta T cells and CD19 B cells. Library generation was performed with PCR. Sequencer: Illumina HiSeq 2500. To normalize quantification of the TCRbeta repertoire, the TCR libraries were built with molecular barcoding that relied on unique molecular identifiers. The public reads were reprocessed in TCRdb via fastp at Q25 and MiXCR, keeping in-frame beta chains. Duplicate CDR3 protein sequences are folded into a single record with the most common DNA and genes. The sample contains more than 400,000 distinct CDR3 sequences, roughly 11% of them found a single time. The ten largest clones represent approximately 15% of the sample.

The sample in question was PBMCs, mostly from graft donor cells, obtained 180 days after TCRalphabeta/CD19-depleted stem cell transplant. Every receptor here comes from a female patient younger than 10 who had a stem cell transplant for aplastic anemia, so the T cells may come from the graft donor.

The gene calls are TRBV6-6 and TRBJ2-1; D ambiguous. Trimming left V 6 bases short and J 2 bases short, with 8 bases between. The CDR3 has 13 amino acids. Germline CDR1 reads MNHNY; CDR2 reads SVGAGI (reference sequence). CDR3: CASRLRTYNEQFF. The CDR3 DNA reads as TGTGCCAGCAGACTCAGGACCTACAATGAGCAGTTCTTC.

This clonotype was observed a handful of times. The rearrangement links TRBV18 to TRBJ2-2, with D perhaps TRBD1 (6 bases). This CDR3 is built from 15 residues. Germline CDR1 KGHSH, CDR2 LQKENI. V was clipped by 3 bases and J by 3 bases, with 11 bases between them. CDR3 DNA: TGTGCCAGCTCACCCCGGACAGTGTACACCGGGGAGCTGTTTTTT. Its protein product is CASSPRTVYTGELFF.

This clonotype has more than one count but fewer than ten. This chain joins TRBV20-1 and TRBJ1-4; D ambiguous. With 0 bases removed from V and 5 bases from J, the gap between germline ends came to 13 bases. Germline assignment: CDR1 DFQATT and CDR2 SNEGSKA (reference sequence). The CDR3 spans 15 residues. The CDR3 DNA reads TGCAGTGCTAGAGAGGGTCCGAACTTCAATGAAAAACTGTTTTTT. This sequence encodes CSAREGPNFNEKLFF.

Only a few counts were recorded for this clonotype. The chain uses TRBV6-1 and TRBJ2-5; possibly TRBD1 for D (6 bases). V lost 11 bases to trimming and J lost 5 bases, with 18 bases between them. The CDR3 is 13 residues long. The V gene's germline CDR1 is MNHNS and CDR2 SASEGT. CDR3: CASHQPGVETQYF. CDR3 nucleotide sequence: TGTGCCTCACATCAACCAGGGGTTGAGACCCAGTACTTC.

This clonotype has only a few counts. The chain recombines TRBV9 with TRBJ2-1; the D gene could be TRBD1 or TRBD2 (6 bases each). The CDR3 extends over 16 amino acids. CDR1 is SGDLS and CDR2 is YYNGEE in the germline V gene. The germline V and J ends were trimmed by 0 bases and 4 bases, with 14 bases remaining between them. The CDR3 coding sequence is TGTGCCAGCAGCGTAGTGGGGGGCCCCGCGTACAATGAGCAGTTCTTC. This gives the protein CASSVVGGPAYNEQFF.

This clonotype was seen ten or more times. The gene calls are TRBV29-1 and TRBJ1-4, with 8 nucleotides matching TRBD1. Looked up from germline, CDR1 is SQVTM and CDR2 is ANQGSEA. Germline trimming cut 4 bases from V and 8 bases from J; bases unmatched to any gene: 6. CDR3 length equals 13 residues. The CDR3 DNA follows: TGCAGCGTTGTAGAGACAGGGGTAGAAAAACTGTTTTTT. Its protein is CSVVETGVEKLFF.

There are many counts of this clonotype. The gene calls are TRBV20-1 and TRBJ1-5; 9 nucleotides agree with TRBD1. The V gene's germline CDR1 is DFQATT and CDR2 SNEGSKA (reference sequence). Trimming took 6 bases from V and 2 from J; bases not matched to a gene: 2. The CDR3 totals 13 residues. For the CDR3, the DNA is TGCAGTGCGCGGACAGGGGGCAATCAGCCCCAGCATTTT. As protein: CSARTGGNQPQHF.

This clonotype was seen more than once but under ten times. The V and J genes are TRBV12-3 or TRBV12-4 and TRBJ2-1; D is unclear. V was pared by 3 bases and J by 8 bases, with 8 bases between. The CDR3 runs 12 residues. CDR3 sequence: CASSLLVHEQFF. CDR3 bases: TGTGCCAGCAGTTTGCTGGTCCATGAGCAGTTCTTC.

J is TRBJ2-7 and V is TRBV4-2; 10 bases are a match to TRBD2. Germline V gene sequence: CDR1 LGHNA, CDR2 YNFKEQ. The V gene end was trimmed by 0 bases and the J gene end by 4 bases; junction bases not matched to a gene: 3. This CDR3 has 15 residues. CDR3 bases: TGTGCCAGCAGCCAAGACCTAGCGGGAGATTACGAGCAGTACTTC. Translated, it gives CASSQDLAGDYEQYF.

The CDR3 sequence: CASSHASTGGYTF. Written as DNA, the CDR3 is TGTGCCAGCAGCCATGCGTCGACAGGGGGCTACACCTTC. The chain combines TRBV27 with TRBJ1-2; 7 bases agree with TRBD1. The CDR3 spans 13 residues. V gave up 6 bases and J gave up 8 bases; unmatched junction bases: 9. Germline-derived CDR1 and CDR2 are MNHEY and SMNVEV (reference sequence).

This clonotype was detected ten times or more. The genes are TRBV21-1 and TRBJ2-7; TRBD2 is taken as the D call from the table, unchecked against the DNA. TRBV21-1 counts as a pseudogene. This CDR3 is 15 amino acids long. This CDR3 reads CAKIPLGLATYEQYV. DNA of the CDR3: TGTGCCAAAATCCCTTTAGGACTAGCAACTTACGAGCAGTACGTC.

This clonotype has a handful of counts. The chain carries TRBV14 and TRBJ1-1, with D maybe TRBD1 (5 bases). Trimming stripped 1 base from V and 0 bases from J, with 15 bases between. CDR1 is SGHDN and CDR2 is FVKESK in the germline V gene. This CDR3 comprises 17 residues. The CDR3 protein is CASSQVVFRELNTEAFF. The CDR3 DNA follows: TGTGCCAGCAGCCAAGTGGTTTTCAGGGAGCTGAACACTGAAGCTTTCTTT.

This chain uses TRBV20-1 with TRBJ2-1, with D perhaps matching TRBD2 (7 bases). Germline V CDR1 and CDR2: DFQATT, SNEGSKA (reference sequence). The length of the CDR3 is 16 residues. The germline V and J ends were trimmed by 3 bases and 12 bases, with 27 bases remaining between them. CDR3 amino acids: CSARTVGGPPHLRQFF. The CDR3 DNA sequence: TGCAGTGCTAGGACTGTGGGGGGGCCCCCCCACCTACGGCAGTTCTTC.

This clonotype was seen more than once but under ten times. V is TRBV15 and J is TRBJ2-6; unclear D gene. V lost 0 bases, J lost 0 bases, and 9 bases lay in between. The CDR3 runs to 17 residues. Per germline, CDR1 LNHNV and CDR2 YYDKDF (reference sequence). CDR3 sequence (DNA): TGTGCCACCAGCAGAGATATAGTTTTCTCTGGGGCCAACGTCCTGACTTTC. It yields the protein CATSRDIVFSGANVLTF.

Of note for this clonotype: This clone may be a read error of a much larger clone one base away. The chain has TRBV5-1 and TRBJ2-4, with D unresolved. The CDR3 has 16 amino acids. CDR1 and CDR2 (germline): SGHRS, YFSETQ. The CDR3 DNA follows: TGCGCCAGCGGCTTGGAACGGGCCGGGTCCAAAAACATTCAGTACTTC. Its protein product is CASGLERAGSKNIQYF.

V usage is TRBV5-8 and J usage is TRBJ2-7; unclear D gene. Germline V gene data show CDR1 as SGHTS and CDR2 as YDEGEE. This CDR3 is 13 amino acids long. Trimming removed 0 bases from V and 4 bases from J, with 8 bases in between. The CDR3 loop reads CASSLDGWYEQYV. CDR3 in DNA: TGTGCCAGCAGCTTGGACGGTTGGTACGAGCAGTACGTC.

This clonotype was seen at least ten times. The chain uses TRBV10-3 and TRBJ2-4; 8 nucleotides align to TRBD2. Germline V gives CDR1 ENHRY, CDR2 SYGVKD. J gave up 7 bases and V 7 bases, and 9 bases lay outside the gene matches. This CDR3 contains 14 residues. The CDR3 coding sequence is TGTGCCATCAAAACGAGCGGGAGAGAGAACATTCAGTACTTC. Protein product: CAIKTSGRENIQYF.

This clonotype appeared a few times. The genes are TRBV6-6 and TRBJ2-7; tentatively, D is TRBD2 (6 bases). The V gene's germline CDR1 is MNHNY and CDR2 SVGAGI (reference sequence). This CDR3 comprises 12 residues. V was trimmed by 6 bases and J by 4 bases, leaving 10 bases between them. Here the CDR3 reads CASRPGEYEQYF. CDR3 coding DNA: TGTGCCAGCAGGCCGGGGGAGTACGAGCAGTACTTC.

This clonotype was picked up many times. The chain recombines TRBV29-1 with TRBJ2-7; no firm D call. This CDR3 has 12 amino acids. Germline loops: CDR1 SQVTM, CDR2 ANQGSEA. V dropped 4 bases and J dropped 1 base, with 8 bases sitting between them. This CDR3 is CSVGSGSYEQYF. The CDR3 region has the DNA TGCAGCGTTGGGTCCGGGTCCTACGAGCAGTACTTC.

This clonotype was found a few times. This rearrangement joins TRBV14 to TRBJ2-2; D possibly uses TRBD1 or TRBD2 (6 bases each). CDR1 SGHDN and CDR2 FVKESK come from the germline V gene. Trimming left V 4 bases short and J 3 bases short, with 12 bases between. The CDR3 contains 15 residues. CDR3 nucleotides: TGTGCCAGCAGCCGGAGGGGGAAGGACACCGGGGAGCTGTTTTTT. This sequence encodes CASSRRGKDTGELFF.

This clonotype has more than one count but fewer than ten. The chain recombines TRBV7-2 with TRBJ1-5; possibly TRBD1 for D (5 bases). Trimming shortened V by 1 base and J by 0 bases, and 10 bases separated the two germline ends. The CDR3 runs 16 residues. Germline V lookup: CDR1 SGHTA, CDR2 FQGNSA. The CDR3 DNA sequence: TGTGCCAGCAGCTTAGACGACAGCTTTAGCAATCAGCCCCAGCATTTT. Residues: CASSLDDSFSNQPQHF.

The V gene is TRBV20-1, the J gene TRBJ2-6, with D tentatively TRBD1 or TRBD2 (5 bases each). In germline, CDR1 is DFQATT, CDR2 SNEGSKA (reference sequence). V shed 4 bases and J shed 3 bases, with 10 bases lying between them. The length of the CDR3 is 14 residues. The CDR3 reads CSAIGARGANVLTF. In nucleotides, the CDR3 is TGCAGTGCTATCGGGGCGCGTGGGGCCAACGTCCTGACTTTC.

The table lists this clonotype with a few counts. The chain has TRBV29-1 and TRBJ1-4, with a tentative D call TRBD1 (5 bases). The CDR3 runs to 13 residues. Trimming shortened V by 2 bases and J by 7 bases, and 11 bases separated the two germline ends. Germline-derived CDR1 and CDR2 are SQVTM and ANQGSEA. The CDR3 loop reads CSVELAGSEKLFF. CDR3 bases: TGCAGCGTTGAATTGGCAGGGAGTGAAAAACTGTTTTTT.

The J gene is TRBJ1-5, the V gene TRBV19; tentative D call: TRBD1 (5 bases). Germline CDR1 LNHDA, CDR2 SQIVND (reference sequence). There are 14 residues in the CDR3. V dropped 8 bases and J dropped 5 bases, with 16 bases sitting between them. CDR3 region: CASRRLRGDQPQHF. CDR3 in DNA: TGTGCCAGTCGCCGCTTACGAGGGGATCAGCCCCAGCATTTT.

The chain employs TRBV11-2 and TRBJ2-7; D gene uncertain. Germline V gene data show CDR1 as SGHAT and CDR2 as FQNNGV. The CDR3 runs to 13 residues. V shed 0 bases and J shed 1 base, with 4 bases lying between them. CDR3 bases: TGTGCCAGCAGCTTAGATTGGTCCTACGAGCAGTACTTC. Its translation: CASSLDWSYEQYF.

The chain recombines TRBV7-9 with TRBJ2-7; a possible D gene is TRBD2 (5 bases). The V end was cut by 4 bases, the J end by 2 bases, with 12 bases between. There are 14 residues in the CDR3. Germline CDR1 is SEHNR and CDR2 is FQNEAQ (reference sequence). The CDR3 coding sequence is TGTGCCAGCAGCTCGGAGCGGAACCCCTACGAGCAGTACTTC. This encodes CASSSERNPYEQYF.